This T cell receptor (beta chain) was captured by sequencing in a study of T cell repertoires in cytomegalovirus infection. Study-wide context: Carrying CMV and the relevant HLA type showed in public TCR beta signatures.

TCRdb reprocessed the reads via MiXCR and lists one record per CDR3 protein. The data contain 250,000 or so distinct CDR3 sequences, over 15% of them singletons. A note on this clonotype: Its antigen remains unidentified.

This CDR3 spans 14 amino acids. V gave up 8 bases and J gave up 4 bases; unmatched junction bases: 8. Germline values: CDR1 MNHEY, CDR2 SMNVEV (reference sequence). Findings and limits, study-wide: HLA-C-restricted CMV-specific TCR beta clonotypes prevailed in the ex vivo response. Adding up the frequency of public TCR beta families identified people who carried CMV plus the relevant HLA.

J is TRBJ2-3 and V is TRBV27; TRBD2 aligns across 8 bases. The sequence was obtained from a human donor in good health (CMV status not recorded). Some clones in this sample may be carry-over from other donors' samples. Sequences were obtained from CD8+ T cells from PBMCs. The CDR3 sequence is CASFGGGRADTQYF. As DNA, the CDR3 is TGTGCCAGCTTCGGGGGGGGCAGAGCAGATACGCAGTATTTT.